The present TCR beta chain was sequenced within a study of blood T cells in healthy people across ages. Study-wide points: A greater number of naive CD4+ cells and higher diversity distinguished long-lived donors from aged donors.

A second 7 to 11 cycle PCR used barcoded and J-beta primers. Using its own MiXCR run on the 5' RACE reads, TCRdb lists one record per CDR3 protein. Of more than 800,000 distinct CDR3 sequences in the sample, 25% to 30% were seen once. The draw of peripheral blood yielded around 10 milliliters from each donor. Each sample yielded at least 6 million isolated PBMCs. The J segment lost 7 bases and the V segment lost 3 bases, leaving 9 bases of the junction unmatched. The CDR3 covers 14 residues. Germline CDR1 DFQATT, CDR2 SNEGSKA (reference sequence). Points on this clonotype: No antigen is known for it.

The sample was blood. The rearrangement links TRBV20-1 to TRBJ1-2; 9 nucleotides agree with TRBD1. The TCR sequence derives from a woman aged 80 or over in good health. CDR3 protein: CSARDGTGSRGYTF. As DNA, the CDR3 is TGCAGTGCTAGGGACGGGACAGGGAGTCGTGGCTACACCTTC.